What follows are 15 T cell receptor beta chains derived from one specimen sequenced in a study of cytomegalovirus exposure and HLA in healthy donors. The table came from immunoSEQ multiplex PCR; TCRdb's copy has only in-frame clones and leaves some out. In the table there are about 190,000 clones, roughly 86% of which are singletons. The sequenced sample was PBMCs. The receptors were sampled from a woman aged 18-29 years in good health and CMV-seronegative.

J is TRBJ2-5 and V is TRBV4-1; tentative D call: TRBD2 (5 bases). Germline V gene data show CDR1 as MGHRA and CDR2 as YSYEKL. This CDR3 is 16 amino acids long. The V gene lost 0 bases and the J gene lost 3 bases, with 14 bases spanning the gap. CDR3 in DNA: TGCGCCAGCAGCCAAGATATCGGTCTAGCTAAAGAGACCCAGTACTTC. This translates into CASSQDIGLAKETQYF.

The table lists this clone with a few counts. The gene calls are TRBV4-2 and TRBJ1-5; D unclear. This CDR3 has 15 amino acids. Trimming removed 1 base from V and 2 bases from J, with 9 bases in between. The germline V gene encodes CDR1 LGHNA and CDR2 YNFKEQ. CDR3 in amino acids: CASSQGYTGNQPQHF. The CDR3 bases are TGTGCCAGCAGCCAAGGTTATACAGGCAATCAGCCCCAGCATTTT.

The chain is built from TRBV5-1 and TRBJ1-4; perhaps TRBD1 as D (6 bases). Germline V lookup: CDR1 SGHRS, CDR2 YFSETQ. The V and J ends lost 0 bases and 7 bases respectively, with 13 bases between them. The CDR3 runs to 15 residues. CDR3: CASSLALGASEKLFF. Written as DNA, the CDR3 is TGCGCCAGCAGCTTGGCCTTGGGGGCGAGTGAAAAACTGTTTTTT. The complete variable domain, with remaining parts taken from reference TRBV5-1 and TRBJ1-4, reads KAGVTQTPRYLIKTRGQQVTLSCSPISGHRSVSWYQQTPGQGLQFLFEYFSETQRNKGNFPGRFSGRQFSNSRSEMNVSTLELGDSALYLCASSLALGASEKLFFGSGTQLSVL.

The chain uses TRBV28 and TRBJ1-2; D unclear. Trimming pared 5 bases from V and 1 base from J, leaving 11 bases between. CDR1 and CDR2 (germline): MDHEN, SYDVKM. The CDR3 has 14 residues. Here the CDR3 DNA reads TGTGCCAGCAGTGAGCGAGGGCGTAACTATGGCTACACCTTC. Protein product: CASSERGRNYGYTF.

The rearrangement links TRBV5-4 to TRBJ2-1, with TRBD1 as a possible D gene (6 bases). V was clipped by 0 bases and J by 2 bases, with 15 bases between them. The germline V gene has CDR1 SGHNT and CDR2 YYREEE (reference sequence). This CDR3 has 17 residues. This chain's CDR3 is CASSLASGDHPYNEQFF. The CDR3 nucleotides read TGTGCCAGCAGCTTGGCCTCAGGGGATCACCCCTACAATGAGCAGTTCTTC.

V is TRBV27 and J is TRBJ1-6, with TRBD1 identical over 11 bases. V shed 5 bases, J shed 16 bases, and the junction held 4 bases outside the gene matches. Germline V lookup: CDR1 MNHEY, CDR2 SMNVEV (reference sequence). This CDR3 is built from 12 residues. CDR3 sequence: CASSPGTGGLHF. CDR3 DNA: TGTGCCAGCAGTCCTGGGACAGGGGGACTCCACTTT.

A few counts support this clone. The chain joins TRBV30 to TRBJ1-2, with a weak D call TRBD1 (6 bases). Germline assignment: CDR1 GTSNPN and CDR2 SVGIG (reference sequence). The CDR3 runs 13 residues. The CDR3 DNA is TGTGCTCACAATGGGCAGGGGAACTATGGCTACACCTTC. Translated, it gives CAHNGQGNYGYTF. Full variable domain (outside the CDR3, taken from reference TRBV30 and TRBJ1-2): SQTIHQWPATLVQPVGSPLSLECTVEGTSNPNLYWYRQAAGRGLQLLFYSVGIGQISSEVPQNLSASRPQDRQFILSSKKLLLSDSGFYLCAHNGQGNYGYTFGSGTRLTVV.

The chain recombines TRBV5-8 with TRBJ1-2, with D uncertain. This CDR3 comprises 13 residues. Germline-derived CDR1 and CDR2 are SGHTS and YDEGEE. Trimming removed 4 bases at V and 2 bases at J, with 9 bases between. DNA of the CDR3: TGTGCCAGCAGCCTGACATCAAACTATGGCTACACCTTC. It is translated as CASSLTSNYGYTF.

CDR3 residues: CASRPALAGGPRDTGELFF. CDR3 sequence (DNA): TGTGCCAGCAGACCGGCACTAGCGGGAGGCCCGAGGGACACCGGGGAGCTGTTTTTT. V usage is TRBV5-6 and J usage is TRBJ2-2; TRBD2 aligns across 12 bases. CDR1 SGHDT and CDR2 YYEEEE come from the germline V gene. V dropped 5 bases and J dropped 3; count of bases not matched to a gene: 14. The CDR3 is 19 residues long.

J is TRBJ2-1 and V is TRBV10-1, with unresolved D. The CDR3 has 13 residues. CDR1 is WNHNN and CDR2 is SYGVQD in the germline V gene (reference sequence). With 5 bases removed from V and 5 bases from J, the gap between germline ends came to 10 bases. The CDR3 protein is CASSLQINNEQFF. The CDR3 region has the DNA TGCGCCAGCAGTTTACAGATAAACAATGAGCAGTTCTTC.

The chain joins TRBV5-4 to TRBJ1-1, with a tentative D call TRBD1 (5 bases). Per germline, CDR1 SGHNT and CDR2 YYREEE (reference sequence). V lost 0 bases and J lost 3, with 9 bases in between. There are 14 residues in the CDR3. This CDR3 reads CASSLERTYTEAFF. The CDR3 coding sequence is TGTGCCAGCAGCTTGGAACGGACATACACTGAAGCTTTCTTT.

This chain links TRBV7-4 with TRBJ1-3, with D hard to call. CDR3 length: 17 residues. Germline V gene lookup returns CDR1 SGHVT and CDR2 SQSDAQ. Trimming took off 5 bases at V and 3 bases at J, with 20 bases between the two ends. The CDR3, as DNA: TGTGCCAGCAGCCCAACGGGGATCCTTTTACATGGAAACACCATATATTTT. Translated: CASSPTGILLHGNTIYF. The whole variable domain, remainder taken from reference TRBV7-4 and TRBJ1-3, is GAGVSQSPRYKVAKRGRDVALRCDSISGHVTLYWYRQTLGQGSEVLTYSQSDAQRDKSGRPSGRFSAERPERSVSTLKIQRTEQGDSAVYLCASSPTGILLHGNTIYFGEGSWLTVV.

The chain joins TRBV9 to TRBJ1-1, with 7 bases lining up with TRBD1. This CDR3 is 15 amino acids long. Germline CDR1 is SGDLS and CDR2 is YYNGEE. Trimming removed 3 bases from V and 7 bases from J; junction bases left unmatched: 12. The CDR3 spells CASSALGPQGGEAFF. In nucleotides, the CDR3 is TGTGCCAGCAGCGCCTTGGGACCGCAGGGGGGTGAAGCTTTCTTT.

V usage is TRBV5-4 and J usage is TRBJ2-5; a possible D gene is TRBD1 (5 bases). V was shortened by 4 bases and J by 9 bases, with 13 bases between the two germline ends. The CDR3 runs to 12 residues. Germline V gene data show CDR1 as SGHNT and CDR2 as YYREEE (reference sequence). CDR3 nucleotide sequence: TGTGCCAGCAGCACGAGTGGGGCGGCCCAGTACTTC. Translating it yields CASSTSGAAQYF.

The V gene is TRBV6-5, the J gene TRBJ1-5; 9 positions match TRBD1. This CDR3 region has 15 residues. Germline V CDR1 and CDR2: MNHEY, SVGAGI. Trimming at V came to 2 bases and at J to 5 bases, leaving 4 bases not matched to a gene. The CDR3 sequence: CASSYRTGVDQPQHF. DNA of the CDR3: TGTGCCAGCAGTTACCGGACAGGGGTGGATCAGCCCCAGCATTTT.